This passage covers 10 T cell receptor beta chains from one sample sequenced in a study of T cells in Graves' hyperthyroidism and ophthalmopathy. The CDR3 regions of TCR beta were amplified from RNA transcripts. RT-PCR in the first round (using the HTBI primer set) targeted the TCR CDR3. TCRdb analysed the multiplex PCR reads with MiXCR anew, one entry per CDR3 protein. The sample holds more than 550,000 distinct CDR3 sequences, 45% seen once. The specimen sequenced was peripheral blood or thyroid tissue (not recorded which). These receptor sequences come from an adult man with Graves' disease, either hyperthyroidism or ophthalmopathy (not recorded which).

This clonotype was seen many times. The rearrangement joins TRBV7-6 to TRBJ1-5, with D possibly TRBD1 on 6 matching bases. There are 13 residues in the CDR3. The V end was cut by 5 bases, the J end by 9 bases, with 14 bases between. From germline, CDR1 is SGHVS and CDR2 FNYEAQ. The CDR3 region is CASSRATGLPQHF. The DNA of the CDR3 is TGTGCCAGCAGCCGAGCAACAGGGCTGCCCCAGCATTTT.

This clonotype was observed many times. The chain has TRBV5-1 and TRBJ1-6; D is undetermined. Looked up from germline, CDR1 is SGHRS and CDR2 is YFSETQ. V lost 0 bases and J lost 8, with 6 bases in between. This CDR3 comprises 13 residues. CDR3 DNA sequence: TGCGCCAGCAGCTTGGCGTCAGATTCACCCCTCCACTTT. Its translation is CASSLASDSPLHF.

The chain uses TRBV7-8 and TRBJ1-5; 9 bases align to TRBD1. The CDR3 has 18 residues. Germline V gives CDR1 SGHVS, CDR2 FQNEAQ. The V gene end was trimmed by 3 bases and the J gene end by 0 bases; junction bases not matched to a gene: 9. The CDR3 loop reads CASSLFWDREYSNQPQHF. Here the CDR3 DNA reads TGTGCCAGCAGCTTGTTTTGGGACAGGGAGTATAGCAATCAGCCCCAGCATTTT.

This clonotype was found a few times. The V call is TRBV12-3 or TRBV12-4, the J call TRBJ2-7; D unclear. The CDR3 runs to 13 residues. The V end lost 5 bases, the J end lost 6 bases, and 14 bases lay between the germline ends. The CDR3 is CASSPNGVSEQYF. The CDR3 DNA follows: TGTGCCAGCAGTCCAAATGGGGTGTCCGAGCAGTACTTC.

In the case of this clonotype: A much larger clone sits a single nucleotide away, making a read error possible. CDR3 region: CASSTGRTNQPQHF. Here the CDR3 DNA reads TGTGCCAGCAGCACGGGACGGACCAATCAGCCCCAGCATTTT. The chain recombines TRBV2 with TRBJ1-5; D might be TRBD1 (5 bases). The ends were cut back, 6 bases at V and 3 bases at J, with 12 bases in the middle. CDR1 and CDR2 (germline): SNHLY, FYNNEI. This CDR3 contains 14 residues.

This clonotype was counted ten times or more. The gene calls are TRBV7-2 and TRBJ2-7, with 8 bases that match TRBD2. V shed 5 bases, J shed 3 bases, and the junction held 9 bases outside the gene matches. The CDR3 is made up of 15 amino acids. Looked up from germline, CDR1 is SGHTA and CDR2 is FQGNSA. The CDR3 here is CASSDTGTRGYEQYF. CDR3 in DNA: TGTGCCAGCAGCGACACCGGGACTAGAGGCTACGAGCAGTACTTC.

In the case of this clonotype: It may be a read error: a sequence one base away is much more abundant. The rearrangement uses TRBV6-2 or TRBV6-3 and TRBJ2-5, with TRBD1 matching 10 bases. The CDR3 spans 14 residues. Germline values: CDR1 MNHEY, CDR2 SVGEGT. Here the CDR3 DNA reads TGTGCCAGCAGTAGTCGGACAGGGGGAGAGATCCAGTACTTC. Translation gives CASSSRTGGEIQYF.

The V gene is TRBV30, the J gene TRBJ1-3; D call uncertain. Germline V gene data show CDR1 as GTSNPN and CDR2 as SVGIG (reference sequence). There are 15 residues in the CDR3. V lost 2 bases and J lost 4, with 15 bases in between. This CDR3 is CAWSPLRGYGNTIYF. The CDR3 DNA is TGTGCCTGGAGTCCCCTGAGAGGGTACGGAAACACCATATATTTT.

V is TRBV19 and J is TRBJ1-1; D is unclear. This CDR3 is built from 16 residues. V lost 3 bases and J lost 7, with 21 bases in between. Germline CDR1 LNHDA, CDR2 SQIVND (reference sequence). The CDR3 sequence is CASSMLPGTFPNEAFF. CDR3 nucleotide sequence: TGTGCCAGTAGTATGCTCCCCGGCACTTTCCCCAATGAAGCTTTCTTT.

This chain links TRBV29-1 with TRBJ1-2; D is unclear. This CDR3 contains 13 residues. In germline, CDR1 is SQVTM, CDR2 ANQGSEA. The CDR3: CRRQEGELYGYTF. The CDR3 DNA is TGCAGACGCCAGGAGGGAGAGTTATATGGCTACACCTTC. Together with reference TRBV29-1 and TRBJ1-2, the CDR3 gives the full variable domain: SAVISQKPSRDICQRGTSLTIQCQVDSQVTMMFWYRQQPGQSLTLIATANQGSEATYESGFVIDKFPISRPNLTFSTLTVSNMSPEDSSIYLCRRQEGELYGYTFGSGTRLTVV.